The sequence of this T cell receptor (beta chain) was determined in a study of graft-versus-host responses after intestinal transplantation. Study information: All of the recipients had induction that used anti-thymocyte globulin, then tacrolimus and steroids for 2 to 3 years. Findings and caveats of the study: Elevated graft-versus-host to host-versus-graft clonal ratios in allografts were recorded for patients with graft-donor T cell macrochimerism.

Assay used: immunoSEQ multiplex PCR; TCRdb lists only in-frame clones, some missing. The sample shows approximately 130,000 clones, around nine tenths of them seen only once. The germline gives CDR1 SGHRS, CDR2 YFSETQ. The CDR3 consists of 16 residues. Trimming at V came to 0 bases and at J to 7 bases, leaving 8 bases not matched to a gene. Turning to this clone: Its antigen is unidentified.

Sequenced here: unstimulated CD4+ T cells sorted from spleen or lymph node cells, sampled before intestinal transplant. The sequence was obtained from a human donor who received an intestinal transplant. The chain is built from TRBV5-1 and TRBJ2-1; TRBD2 agrees at 9 bases. CDR3 in amino acids: CASSLAISLAGNEQFF. CDR3 bases: TGCGCCAGCAGCTTGGCCATTTCCCTAGCGGGGAATGAGCAGTTCTTC.